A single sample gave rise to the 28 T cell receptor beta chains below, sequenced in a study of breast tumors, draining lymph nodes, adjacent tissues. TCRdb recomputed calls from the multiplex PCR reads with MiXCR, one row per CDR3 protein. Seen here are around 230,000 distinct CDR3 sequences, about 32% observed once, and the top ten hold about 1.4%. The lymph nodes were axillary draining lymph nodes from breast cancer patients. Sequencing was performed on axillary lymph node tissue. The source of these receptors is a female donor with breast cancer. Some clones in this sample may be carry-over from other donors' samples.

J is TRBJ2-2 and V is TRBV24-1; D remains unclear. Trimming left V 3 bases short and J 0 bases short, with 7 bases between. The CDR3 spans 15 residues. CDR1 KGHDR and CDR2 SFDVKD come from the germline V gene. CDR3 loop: CATSDSSTNTGELFF. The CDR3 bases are TGTGCCACCAGTGATAGTAGTACGAACACCGGGGAGCTGTTTTTT.

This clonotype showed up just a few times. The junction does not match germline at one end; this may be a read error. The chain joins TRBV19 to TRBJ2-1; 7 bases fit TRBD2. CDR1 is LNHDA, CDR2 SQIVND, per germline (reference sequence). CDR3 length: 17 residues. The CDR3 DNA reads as TGTGCCAGTAGTACCCCCGGGCGAGCGGGAATATACAATGAGCAGTCCTTC. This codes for CASSTPGRAGIYNEQSF.

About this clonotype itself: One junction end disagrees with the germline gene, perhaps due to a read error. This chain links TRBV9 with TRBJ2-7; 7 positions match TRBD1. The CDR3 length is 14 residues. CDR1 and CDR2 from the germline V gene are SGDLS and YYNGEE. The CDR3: CASRPGTVAYEQYF. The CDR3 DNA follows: TGCGCCAGCAGACCCGGGACAGTCGCCTACGAGCAGTACTTC.

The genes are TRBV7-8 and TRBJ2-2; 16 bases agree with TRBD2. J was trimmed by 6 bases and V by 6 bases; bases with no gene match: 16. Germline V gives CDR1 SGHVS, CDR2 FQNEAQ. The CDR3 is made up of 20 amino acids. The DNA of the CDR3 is TGTGCCAGCAGAAGGGGACAGGGAGGGACTAGCGGGAGGGCGGCCGGGGAGCTGTTTTTT. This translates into CASRRGQGGTSGRAAGELFF.

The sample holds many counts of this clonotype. This CDR3 reads CASRRQGNSGNTIYF. The CDR3 DNA reads as TGTGCCAGCAGGCGACAGGGGAATTCTGGAAACACCATATATTTT. V gene TRBV2 combines with J gene TRBJ1-3; 8 nucleotides line up with TRBD1. Germline CDR1 SNHLY, CDR2 FYNNEI. This CDR3 is built from 15 residues. Trimming removed 6 bases from V and 1 base from J; junction bases left unmatched: 5.

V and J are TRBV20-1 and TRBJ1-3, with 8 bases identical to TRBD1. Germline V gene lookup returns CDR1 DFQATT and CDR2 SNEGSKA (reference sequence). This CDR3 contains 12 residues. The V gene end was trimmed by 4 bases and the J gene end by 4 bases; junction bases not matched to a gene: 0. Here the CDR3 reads CSATGGGNTIYF. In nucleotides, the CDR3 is TGCAGTGCTACAGGGGGCGGAAACACCATATATTTT.

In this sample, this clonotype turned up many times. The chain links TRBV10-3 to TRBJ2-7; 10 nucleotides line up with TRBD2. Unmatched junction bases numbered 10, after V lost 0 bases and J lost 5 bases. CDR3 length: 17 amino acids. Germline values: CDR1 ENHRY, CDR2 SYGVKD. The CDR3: CAISESNPKREGNEQYF. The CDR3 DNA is TGTGCCATCAGTGAGTCGAATCCCAAGCGGGAGGGGAACGAGCAGTACTTC.

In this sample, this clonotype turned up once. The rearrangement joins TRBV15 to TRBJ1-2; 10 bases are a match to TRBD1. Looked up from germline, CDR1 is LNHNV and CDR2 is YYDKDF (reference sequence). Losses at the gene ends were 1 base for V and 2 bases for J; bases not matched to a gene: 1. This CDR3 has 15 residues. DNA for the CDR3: TGTGCCACCAGCAGAGGGACAGGGGGGAACTATGGCTACACCTTC. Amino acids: CATSRGTGGNYGYTF. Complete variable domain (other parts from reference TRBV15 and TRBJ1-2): DAMVIQNPRYQVTQFGKPVTLSCSQTLNHNVMYWYQQKSSQAPKLLFHYYDKDFNNEADTPDNFQSRRPNTSFCFLDIRSPGLGDTAMYLCATSRGTGGNYGYTFGSGTRLTVV.

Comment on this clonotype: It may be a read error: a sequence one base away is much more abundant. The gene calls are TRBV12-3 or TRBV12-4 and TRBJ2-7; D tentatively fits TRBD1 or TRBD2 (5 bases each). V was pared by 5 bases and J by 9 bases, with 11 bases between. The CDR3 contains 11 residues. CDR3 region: CASSHYGAQYF. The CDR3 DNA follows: TGTGCCAGCAGTCACTACGGGGCGCAGTACTTC.

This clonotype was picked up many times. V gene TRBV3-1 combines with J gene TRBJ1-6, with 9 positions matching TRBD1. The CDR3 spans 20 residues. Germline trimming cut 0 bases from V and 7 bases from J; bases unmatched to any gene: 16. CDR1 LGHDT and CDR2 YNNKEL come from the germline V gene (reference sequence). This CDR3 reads CASSQEGTGTGLIGNSPLHF. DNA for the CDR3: TGTGCCAGCAGCCAAGAGGGTACCGGGACAGGGTTAATAGGGAATTCACCCCTCCACTTT.

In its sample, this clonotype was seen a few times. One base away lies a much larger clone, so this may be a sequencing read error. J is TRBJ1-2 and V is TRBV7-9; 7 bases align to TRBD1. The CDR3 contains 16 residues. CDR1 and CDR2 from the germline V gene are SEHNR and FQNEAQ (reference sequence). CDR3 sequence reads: CASSPQTGRGVYGHTF. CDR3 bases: TGTGCCAGCAGCCCCCAGACAGGGCGAGGGGTCTATGGCCACACCTTC.

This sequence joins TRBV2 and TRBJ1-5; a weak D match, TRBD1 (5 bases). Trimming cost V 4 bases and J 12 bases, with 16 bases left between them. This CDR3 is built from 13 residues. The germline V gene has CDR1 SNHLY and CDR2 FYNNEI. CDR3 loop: CASSGDRKTVQHF. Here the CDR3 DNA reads TGTGCCAGCAGTGGTGACCGAAAGACAGTCCAGCATTTT.

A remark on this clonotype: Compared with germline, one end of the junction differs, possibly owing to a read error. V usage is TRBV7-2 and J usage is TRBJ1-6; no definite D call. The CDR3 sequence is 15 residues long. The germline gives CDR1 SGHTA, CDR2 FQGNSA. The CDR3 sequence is CASSQDKPGISLLHF. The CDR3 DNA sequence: TGTGCCAGCAGCCAAGACAAACCGGGCATTTCACTCCTCCACTTT. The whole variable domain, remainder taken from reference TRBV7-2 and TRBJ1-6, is GAGVSQSPSNKVTEKGKDVELRCDPISGHTALYWYRQSLGQGLEFLIYFQGNSAPDKSGLPSDRFSAERTGGSVSTLTIQRTQQEDSAVYLCASSQDKPGISLLHFGNGTRLTVT.

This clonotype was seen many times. The CDR3: CASSLDRDKNIQYF. The CDR3 coding sequence is TGTGCCAGCAGCTTGGACAGGGACAAAAACATTCAGTACTTC. The chain combines TRBV7-8 with TRBJ2-4, with TRBD1 identical over 8 bases. The CDR3 has 14 residues. Losses at the gene ends were 3 bases for V and 3 bases for J; bases not matched to a gene: 1. Germline-derived CDR1 and CDR2 are SGHVS and FQNEAQ.

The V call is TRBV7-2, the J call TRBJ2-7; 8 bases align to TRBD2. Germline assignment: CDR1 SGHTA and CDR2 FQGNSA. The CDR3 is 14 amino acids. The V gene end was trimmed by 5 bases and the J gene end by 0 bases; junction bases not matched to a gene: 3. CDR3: CASSVSGNSYEQYF. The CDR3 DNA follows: TGTGCCAGCAGCGTTAGCGGGAACTCCTACGAGCAGTACTTC.

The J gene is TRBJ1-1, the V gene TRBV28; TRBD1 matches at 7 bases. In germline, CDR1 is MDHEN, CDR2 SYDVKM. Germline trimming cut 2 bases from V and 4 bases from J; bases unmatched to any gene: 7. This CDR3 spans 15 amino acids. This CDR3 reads CASSLEGAGGTEAFF. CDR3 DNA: TGTGCCAGCAGTTTAGAGGGGGCTGGCGGCACTGAAGCTTTCTTT. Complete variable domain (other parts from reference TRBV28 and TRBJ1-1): DVKVTQSSRYLVKRTGEKVFLECVQDMDHENMFWYRQDPGLGLRLIYFSYDVKMKEKGDIPEGYSVSREKKERFSLILESASTNQTSMYLCASSLEGAGGTEAFFGQGTRLTVV.

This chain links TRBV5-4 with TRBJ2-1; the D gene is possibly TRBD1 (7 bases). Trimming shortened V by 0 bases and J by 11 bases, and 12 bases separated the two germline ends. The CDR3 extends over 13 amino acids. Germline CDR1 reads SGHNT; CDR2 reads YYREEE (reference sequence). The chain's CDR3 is CASSLAGGNQQFF. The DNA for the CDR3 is TGTGCCAGCAGCTTGGCAGGGGGGAATCAGCAGTTCTTC.

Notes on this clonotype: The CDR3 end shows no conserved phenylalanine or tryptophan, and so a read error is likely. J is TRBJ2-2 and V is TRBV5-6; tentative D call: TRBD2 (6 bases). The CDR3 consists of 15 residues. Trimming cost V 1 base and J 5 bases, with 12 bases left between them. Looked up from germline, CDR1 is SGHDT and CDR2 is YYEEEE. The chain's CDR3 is CASSLYLAFTGELFL. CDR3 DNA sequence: TGTGCCAGCAGCTTGTATCTAGCGTTTACCGGGGAGCTGTTTCTT.

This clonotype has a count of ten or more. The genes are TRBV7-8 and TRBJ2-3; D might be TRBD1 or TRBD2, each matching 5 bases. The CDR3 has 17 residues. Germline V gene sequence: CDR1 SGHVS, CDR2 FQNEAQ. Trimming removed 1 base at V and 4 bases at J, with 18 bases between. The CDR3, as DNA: TGTGCCAGCAGCTTAGTAGGCTATCGGGGCTCAGCAGATACGCAGTATTTT. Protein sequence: CASSLVGYRGSADTQYF. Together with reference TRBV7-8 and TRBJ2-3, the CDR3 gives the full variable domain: GAGVSQSPRYKVAKRGQDVALRCDPISGHVSLFWYQQALGQGPEFLTYFQNEAQLDKSGLPSDRFFAERPEGSVSTLKIQRTQQEDSAVYLCASSLVGYRGSADTQYFGPGTRLTVL.

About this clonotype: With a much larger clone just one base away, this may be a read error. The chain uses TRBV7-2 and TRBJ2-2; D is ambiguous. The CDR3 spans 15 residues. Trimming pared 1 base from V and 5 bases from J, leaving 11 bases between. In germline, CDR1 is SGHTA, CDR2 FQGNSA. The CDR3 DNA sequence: TGTGCCAGCAGCTTAGGCTCGCTAGGTACCGGGGAGCTGTTTTTT. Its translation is CASSLGSLGTGELFF.

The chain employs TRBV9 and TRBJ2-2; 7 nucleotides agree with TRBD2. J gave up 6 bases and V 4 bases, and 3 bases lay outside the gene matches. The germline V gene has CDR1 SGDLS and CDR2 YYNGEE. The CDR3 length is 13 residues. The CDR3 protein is CASSSAGAGELFF. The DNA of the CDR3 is TGTGCCAGCAGCTCGGCGGGAGCCGGGGAGCTGTTTTTT.

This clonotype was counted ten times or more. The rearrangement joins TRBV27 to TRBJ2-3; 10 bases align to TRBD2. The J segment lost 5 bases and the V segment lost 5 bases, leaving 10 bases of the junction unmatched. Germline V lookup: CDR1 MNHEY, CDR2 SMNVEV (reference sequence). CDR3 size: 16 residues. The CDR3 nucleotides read TGTGCCAGCAGTCCCGGGCCTAGCGGGAGTTTAGATACGCAGTATTTT. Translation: CASSPGPSGSLDTQYF.

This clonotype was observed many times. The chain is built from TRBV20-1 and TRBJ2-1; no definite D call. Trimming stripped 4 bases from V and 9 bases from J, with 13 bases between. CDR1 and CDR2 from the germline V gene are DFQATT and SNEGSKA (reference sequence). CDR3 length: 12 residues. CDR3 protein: CSAKRLPAEQFF. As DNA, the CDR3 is TGCAGTGCTAAAAGGTTGCCCGCTGAGCAGTTCTTC.

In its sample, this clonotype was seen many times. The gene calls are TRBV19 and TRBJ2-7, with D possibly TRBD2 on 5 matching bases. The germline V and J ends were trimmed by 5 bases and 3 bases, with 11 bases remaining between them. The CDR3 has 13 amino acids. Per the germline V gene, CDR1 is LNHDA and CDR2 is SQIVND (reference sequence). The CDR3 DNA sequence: TGTGCCAGTAGTTTGAGCGGACGCTACGAGCAGTACTTC. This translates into CASSLSGRYEQYF. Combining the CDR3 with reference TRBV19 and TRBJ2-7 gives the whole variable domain DGGITQSPKYLFRKEGQNVTLSCEQNLNHDAMYWYRQDPGQGLRLIYYSQIVNDFQKGDIAEGYSVSREKKESFPLTVTSAQKNPTAFYLCASSLSGRYEQYFGPGTRLTVT.

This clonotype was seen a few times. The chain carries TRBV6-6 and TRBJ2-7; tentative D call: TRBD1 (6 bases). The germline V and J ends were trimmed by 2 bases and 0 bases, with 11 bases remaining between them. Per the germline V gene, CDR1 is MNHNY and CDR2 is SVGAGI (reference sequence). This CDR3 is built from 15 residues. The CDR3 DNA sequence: TGTGCCAGCAGTTACCAGGGACACAGCTCCTACGAGCAGTACTTC. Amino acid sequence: CASSYQGHSSYEQYF.

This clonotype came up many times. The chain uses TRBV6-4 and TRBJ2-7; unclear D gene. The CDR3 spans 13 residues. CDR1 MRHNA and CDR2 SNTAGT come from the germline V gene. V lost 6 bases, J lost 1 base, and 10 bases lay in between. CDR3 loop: CASRGKDSYEQYF. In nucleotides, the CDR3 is TGTGCCAGCAGAGGTAAAGATTCCTACGAGCAGTACTTC.

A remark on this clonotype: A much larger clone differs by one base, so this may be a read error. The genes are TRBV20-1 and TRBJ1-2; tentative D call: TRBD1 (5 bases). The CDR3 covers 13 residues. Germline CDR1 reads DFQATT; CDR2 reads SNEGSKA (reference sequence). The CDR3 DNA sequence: TGCAATGCTCCCGGGACGGACGGCTATGGCTACACCTTC. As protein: CNAPGTDGYGYTF.

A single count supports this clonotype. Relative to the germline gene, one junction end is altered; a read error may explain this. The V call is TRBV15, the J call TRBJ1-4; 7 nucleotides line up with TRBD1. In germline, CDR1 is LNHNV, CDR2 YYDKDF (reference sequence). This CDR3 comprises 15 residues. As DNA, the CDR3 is TGCGCCACCAGCAGGAGATGGACAGGCAATGAAGAACTGTTTTTT. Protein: CATSRRWTGNEELFF.